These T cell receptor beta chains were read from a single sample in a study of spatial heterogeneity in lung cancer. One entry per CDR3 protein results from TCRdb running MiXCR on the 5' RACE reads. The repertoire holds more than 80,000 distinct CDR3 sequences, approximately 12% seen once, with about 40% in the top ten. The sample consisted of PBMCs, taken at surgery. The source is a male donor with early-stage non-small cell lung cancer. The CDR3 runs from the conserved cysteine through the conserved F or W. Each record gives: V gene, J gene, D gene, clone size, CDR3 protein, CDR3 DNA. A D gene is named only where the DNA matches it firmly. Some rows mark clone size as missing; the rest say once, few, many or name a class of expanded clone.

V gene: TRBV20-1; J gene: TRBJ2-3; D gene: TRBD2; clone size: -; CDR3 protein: CSTPGRGATDTQYF; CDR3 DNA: TGCAGTACGCCCGGGCGGGGGGCCACAGATACGCAGTATTTT
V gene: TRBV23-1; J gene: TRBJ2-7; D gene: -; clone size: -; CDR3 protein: CASSLRTGFFSYEQYF; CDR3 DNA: TGCGCCAGCAGTCTCCGAACAGGGTTTTTCTCCTACGAGCAGTACTTC
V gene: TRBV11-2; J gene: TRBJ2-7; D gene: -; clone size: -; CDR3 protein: CASSVTGSEQYF; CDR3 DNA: TGTGCCAGCAGTGTTACAGGCTCCGAGCAGTACTTC
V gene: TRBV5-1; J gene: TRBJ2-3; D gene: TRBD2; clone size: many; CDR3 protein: CASSLSGASTDTQYF; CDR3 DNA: TGCGCCAGCAGCCTAAGCGGGGCTAGCACAGATACGCAGTATTTT
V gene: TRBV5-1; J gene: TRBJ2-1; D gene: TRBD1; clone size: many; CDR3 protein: CASSGGTGAYNEQFF; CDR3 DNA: TGCGCCAGCAGCGGGGGGACAGGCGCCTACAATGAGCAGTTCTTC
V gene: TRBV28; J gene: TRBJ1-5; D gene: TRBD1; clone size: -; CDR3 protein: CASSSGHRGRRQPQHF; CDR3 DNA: TGTGCCAGCAGTTCGGGACACAGGGGTAGACGACAGCCCCAGCATTTT
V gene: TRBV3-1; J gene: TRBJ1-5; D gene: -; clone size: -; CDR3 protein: CASSQEAGRHQPQHF; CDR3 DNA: TGTGCCAGCAGCCAAGAGGCAGGGAGGCATCAGCCCCAGCATTTT
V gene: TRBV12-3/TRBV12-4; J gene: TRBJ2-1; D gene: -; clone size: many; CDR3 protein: CASSPLSLYNEQFF; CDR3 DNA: TGTGCCAGCAGTCCCCTGTCGCTGTACAATGAGCAGTTCTTC
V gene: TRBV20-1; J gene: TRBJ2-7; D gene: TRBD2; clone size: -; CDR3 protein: CSARPMRLAGNSYEQYF; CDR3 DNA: TGCAGTGCTAGACCTATGCGGCTAGCGGGAAACTCCTACGAGCAGTACTTC
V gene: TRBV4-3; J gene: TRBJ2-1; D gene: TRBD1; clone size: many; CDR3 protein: CASSQDTGQGWNEQFF; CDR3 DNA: TGCGCCAGCAGCCAAGATACTGGACAGGGATGGAATGAGCAGTTCTTC
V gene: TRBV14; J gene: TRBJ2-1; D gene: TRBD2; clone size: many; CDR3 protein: CASSHRSSGHEQFF; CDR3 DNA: TGTGCCAGCAGCCACCGATCTAGCGGTCATGAGCAGTTCTTC
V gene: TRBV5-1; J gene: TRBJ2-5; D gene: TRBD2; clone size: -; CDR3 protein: CASSPRTSGGEETQYF; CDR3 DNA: TGCGCCAGCAGCCCAAGGACTAGCGGGGGGGAAGAGACCCAGTACTTC
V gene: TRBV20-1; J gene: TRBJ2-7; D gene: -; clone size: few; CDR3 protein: CSARDISGGKVDEQYF; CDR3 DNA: TGCAGTGCTAGAGATATTTCGGGCGGGAAGGTGGACGAGCAGTACTTC
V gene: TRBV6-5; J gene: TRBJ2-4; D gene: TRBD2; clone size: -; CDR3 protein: CASRREGKNIQYF; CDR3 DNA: TGTGCCAGCAGACGGGAGGGCAAAAACATTCAGTACTTC
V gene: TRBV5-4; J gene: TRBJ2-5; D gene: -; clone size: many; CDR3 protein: CASSARLRGTQETQYF; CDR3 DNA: TGTGCCAGCAGCGCCCGACTGCGAGGGACCCAAGAGACCCAGTACTTC
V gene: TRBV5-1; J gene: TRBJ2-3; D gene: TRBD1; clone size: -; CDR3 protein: CASSRGQATDTQYF; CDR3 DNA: TGCGCCAGCAGCCGCGGACAGGCGACAGATACGCAGTATTTT
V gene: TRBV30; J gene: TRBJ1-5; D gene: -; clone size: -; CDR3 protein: CAWSFQGGQPQHF; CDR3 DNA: TGTGCCTGGAGCTTCCAGGGAGGTCAGCCCCAGCATTTT
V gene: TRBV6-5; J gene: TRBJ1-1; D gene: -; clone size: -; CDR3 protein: CASSFLLGTEAFF; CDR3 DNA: TGTGCCAGCAGTTTCTTATTGGGCACTGAAGCTTTCTTT
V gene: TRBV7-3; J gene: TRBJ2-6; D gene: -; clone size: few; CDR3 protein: CASSSQGKGANVLTF; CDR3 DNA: TGTGCCAGCAGCTCGCAGGGAAAGGGGGCCAACGTCCTGACTTTC
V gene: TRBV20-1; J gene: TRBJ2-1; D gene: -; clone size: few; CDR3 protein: CSAEGGQNNEQFF; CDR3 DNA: TGCAGTGCTGAGGGCGGCCAGAATAATGAGCAGTTCTTC
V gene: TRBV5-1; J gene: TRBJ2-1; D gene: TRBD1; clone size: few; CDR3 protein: CASSLRQGASNEQFF; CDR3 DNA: TGCGCCAGCAGCTTGAGACAGGGGGCCAGCAATGAGCAGTTCTTC
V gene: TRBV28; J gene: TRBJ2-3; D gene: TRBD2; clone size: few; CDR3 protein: CASSEGRESTDTQYF; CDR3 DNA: TGTGCCAGCAGTGAGGGGCGGGAGAGCACAGATACGCAGTATTTT
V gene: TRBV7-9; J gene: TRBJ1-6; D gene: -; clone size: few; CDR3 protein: CASSARAVNNSPLHF; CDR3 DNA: TGTGCCAGCAGCGCCCGGGCCGTCAATAATTCACCCCTCCACTTT
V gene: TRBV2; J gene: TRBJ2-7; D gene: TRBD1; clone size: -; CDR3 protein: CASKLDRGLDEQYF; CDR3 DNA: TGTGCCAGCAAATTAGACAGGGGGCTCGACGAGCAGTACTTC
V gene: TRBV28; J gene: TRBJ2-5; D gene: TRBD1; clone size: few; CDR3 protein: CASSLLRTGGGETQYF; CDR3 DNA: TGTGCCAGCAGTTTATTACGGACAGGGGGCGGAGAGACCCAGTACTTC
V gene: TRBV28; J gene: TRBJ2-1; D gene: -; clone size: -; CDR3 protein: CASRPPTGYNEQFF; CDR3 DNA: TGTGCCAGCAGGCCCCCGACTGGTTACAATGAGCAGTTCTTC
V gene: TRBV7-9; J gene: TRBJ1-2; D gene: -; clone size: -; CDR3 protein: CASSLASYGYTF; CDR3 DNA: TGTGCCAGCAGCTTAGCCTCCTATGGCTACACCTTC
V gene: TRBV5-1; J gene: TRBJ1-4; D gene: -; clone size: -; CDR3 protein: CASSTGHATNEKLFF; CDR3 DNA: TGCGCCAGCAGCACTGGACACGCAACTAATGAAAAACTGTTTTTT
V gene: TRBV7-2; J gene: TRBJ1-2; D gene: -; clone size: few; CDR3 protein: CASSLTVDMRGVYGYTF; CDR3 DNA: TGTGCCAGCAGCTTAACGGTGGATATGCGGGGAGTCTATGGCTACACCTTC
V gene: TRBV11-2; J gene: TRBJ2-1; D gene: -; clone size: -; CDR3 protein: CASSFIQVQSEQFF; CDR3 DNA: TGTGCCAGCAGCTTCATTCAGGTCCAAAGTGAGCAGTTCTTC
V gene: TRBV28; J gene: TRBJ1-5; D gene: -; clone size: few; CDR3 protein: CATTWGYARQTQHF; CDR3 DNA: TGTGCCACCACCTGGGGATATGCAAGGCAAACCCAGCATTTT
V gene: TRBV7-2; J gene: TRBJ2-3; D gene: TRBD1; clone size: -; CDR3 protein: CAGSFRQGSTDTQYF; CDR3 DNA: TGTGCCGGCAGCTTCAGACAGGGTAGCACAGATACGCAGTATTTT
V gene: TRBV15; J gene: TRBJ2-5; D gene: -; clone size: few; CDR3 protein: CATSRDPLETQYF; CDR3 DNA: TGTGCCACCAGCAGAGATCCTTTAGAGACCCAGTACTTC